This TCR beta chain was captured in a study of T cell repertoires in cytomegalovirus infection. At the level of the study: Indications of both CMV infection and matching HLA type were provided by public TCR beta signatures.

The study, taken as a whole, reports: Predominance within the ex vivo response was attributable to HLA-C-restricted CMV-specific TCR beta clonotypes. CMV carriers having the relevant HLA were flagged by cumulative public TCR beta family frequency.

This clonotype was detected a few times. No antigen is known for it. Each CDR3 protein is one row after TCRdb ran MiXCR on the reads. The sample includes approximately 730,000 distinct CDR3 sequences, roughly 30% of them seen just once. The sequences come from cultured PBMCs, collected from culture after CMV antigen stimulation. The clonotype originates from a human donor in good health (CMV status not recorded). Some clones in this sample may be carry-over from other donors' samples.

CDR3: CASSLDVPSGSKPEQFF. DNA of the CDR3: TGTGCCAGCAGCTTAGACGTCCCTAGTGGGTCTAAACCCGAGCAGTTCTTC. The chain carries TRBV7-6 and TRBJ2-1; no definite D call. The ends were cut back, 1 base at V and 10 bases at J, with 23 bases in the middle. CDR1 and CDR2 (germline): SGHVS, FNYEAQ. The CDR3 spans 17 residues.